One and the same sample provided the 14 T cell receptor beta chains below, sequenced in a study of human T cells and chemical hapten exposure. TCRdb passed the RACE reads through MiXCR, listing each CDR3 protein once. The sample lists roughly 98,000 distinct CDR3 sequences; roughly 12% were seen once. Sample time point: patch test 1, 2 weeks after DPC sensitization. The sample's treatment: therapeutic diphenylcyclopropenone sensitization with weekly scalp DPC. The sample in question was whole blood, obtained in connection with sensitization to the hapten diphenylcyclopropenone (DPC). These receptors were taken from a woman aged 40-49 years with alopecia areata. Some clones in this sample may be carry-over from other donors' samples.

This chain connects TRBV30 to TRBJ2-2; 9 bases agree with TRBD1. The CDR3 spans 15 residues. The J segment lost 2 bases and the V segment lost 5 bases, leaving 6 bases of the junction unmatched. Germline CDR1 and CDR2: GTSNPN and SVGIG (reference sequence). The CDR3 reads CAWGGQGYNTGELFF. CDR3 DNA sequence: TGTGCCTGGGGAGGACAGGGGTATAACACCGGGGAGCTGTTTTTT.

The chain combines TRBV28 with TRBJ1-3, with a weak D call TRBD1 (5 bases). CDR3 length equals 15 residues. Germline-derived CDR1 and CDR2 are MDHEN and SYDVKM. The germline V and J ends were trimmed by 5 bases and 7 bases, with 18 bases remaining between them. CDR3 sequence (DNA): TGTGCCAGCAGTCCGCCGGGGCAGGGCTTGAACACCATATATTTT. Encoded protein: CASSPPGQGLNTIYF.

The gene calls are TRBV5-1 and TRBJ2-1; perhaps TRBD2 as D (5 bases). Germline CDR1 SGHRS, CDR2 YFSETQ. The V and J ends lost 0 bases and 1 base respectively, with 20 bases between them. The CDR3 totals 19 residues. The CDR3 here is CASSLGRLGLSLSYNEQFF. CDR3 nucleotide sequence: TGCGCCAGCAGCTTGGGGCGGCTAGGACTTTCTCTTTCCTACAATGAGCAGTTCTTC. Full variable domain (remainder filled in from reference TRBV5-1 and TRBJ2-1): KAGVTQTPRYLIKTRGQQVTLSCSPISGHRSVSWYQQTPGQGLQFLFEYFSETQRNKGNFPGRFSGRQFSNSRSEMNVSTLELGDSALYLCASSLGRLGLSLSYNEQFFGPGTRLTVL.

This CDR3 reads CASSTRTGGVYGYTF. CDR3 DNA sequence: TGTGCCAGCAGTACGAGGACAGGGGGCGTCTATGGCTACACCTTC. V and J are TRBV6-5 and TRBJ1-2; 11 nucleotides align to TRBD1. The germline gives CDR1 MNHEY, CDR2 SVGAGI. CDR3 length: 15 residues. Trimming at V came to 5 bases and at J to 4 bases, leaving 6 bases not matched to a gene.

Of note for this clonotype: This may stem from a read error, because a much larger clone lies one nucleotide away. The chain is built from TRBV19 and TRBJ2-6, with TRBD1 matching over 7 bases. The CDR3 sequence is 16 residues long. Germline assignment: CDR1 LNHDA and CDR2 SQIVND (reference sequence). The CDR3 spells CASSGWTGFGANILTF. In DNA, the CDR3 is TGTGCCAGTAGTGGTTGGACAGGTTTTGGGGCCAACATCCTGACTTTC.

Ten or more counts support this clonotype. The chain carries TRBV20-1 and TRBJ1-1; D is perhaps TRBD1 (6 bases). CDR1 is DFQATT, CDR2 SNEGSKA, per germline (reference sequence). Trimming took off 3 bases at V and 3 bases at J, with 14 bases between the two ends. CDR3 length equals 14 residues. CDR3 nucleotides: TGCAGTGCTAGTAGGACGGGGGGGCACACTGAAGCTTTCTTT. It is translated as CSASRTGGHTEAFF.

This chain links TRBV19 with TRBJ2-6; 8 nucleotides agree with TRBD1. V lost 5 bases to trimming and J lost 1 base; unmatched junction nucleotides: 4. The CDR3 spans 16 residues. Germline V gives CDR1 LNHDA, CDR2 SQIVND (reference sequence). CDR3 amino acids: CASSLQGASGANVLTF. DNA for the CDR3: TGTGCCAGTAGTCTCCAGGGGGCGTCTGGGGCCAACGTCCTGACTTTC.

At least ten counts were recorded for this clonotype. The chain carries TRBV29-1 and TRBJ1-2; no reliable D call. The CDR3 loop spans 11 amino acids. V was trimmed by 8 bases and J by 2 bases, leaving 9 bases between them. Germline assignment: CDR1 SQVTM and CDR2 ANQGSEA. The CDR3 DNA is TGCAGCTTCAGCCCAAACTATGGCTACACCTTC. Its protein is CSFSPNYGYTF.

The chain has TRBV28 and TRBJ1-2; unclear D gene. From germline, CDR1 is MDHEN and CDR2 SYDVKM. V lost 6 bases to trimming and J lost 5 bases, with 13 bases between them. This CDR3 is built from 13 residues. Here the CDR3 reads CASRPTRKYGYTF. The DNA of the CDR3 is TGTGCCAGCAGACCGACTAGAAAATATGGCTACACCTTC.

The chain employs TRBV19 and TRBJ2-1; TRBD2 aligns across 7 bases. V dropped 7 bases and J dropped 0; count of bases not matched to a gene: 6. CDR3 size: 15 residues. Looked up from germline, CDR1 is LNHDA and CDR2 is SQIVND (reference sequence). The CDR3 loop is CASNPSGSSYNEQFF. The CDR3 nucleotides read TGTGCCAGTAATCCTAGCGGTAGCTCCTACAATGAGCAGTTCTTC.

This clonotype was counted at least ten times. The chain has TRBV5-1 and TRBJ2-7; D possibly corresponds to TRBD2 (6 bases). The CDR3 is 16 residues long. The germline V and J ends were trimmed by 10 bases and 2 bases, with 25 bases remaining between them. Germline CDR1 reads SGHRS; CDR2 reads YFSETQ. Here the CDR3 reads CARRSLFPLATYEQYF. The CDR3 DNA follows: TGCGCCCGGCGTTCCTTGTTCCCACTAGCTACCTACGAGCAGTACTTC.

In its sample, this clonotype was seen many times. The V and J genes are TRBV2 and TRBJ2-7; D perhaps matches TRBD2 (6 bases). Per the germline V gene, CDR1 is SNHLY and CDR2 is FYNNEI. Between the trimmed V and J ends, which lost 11 bases and 7 bases, there was a span of 18 bases. The CDR3 sequence is 12 residues long. CDR3 amino acids: CAGGAGTGEQYF. As DNA, the CDR3 is TGTGCCGGAGGGGCAGGGACGGGAGAGCAGTACTTC.

The chain couples TRBV6-2 or TRBV6-3 to TRBJ2-3; D not certain. This CDR3 is 16 amino acids long. V lost 0 bases, J lost 1 base, and 11 bases lay in between. Per germline, CDR1 MNHEY and CDR2 SVGEGT. The CDR3 coding sequence is TGTGCCAGCAGTTACTCGGGCGGATTCCGCACAGATACGCAGTATTTT. Amino acids: CASSYSGGFRTDTQYF.

This chain joins TRBV28 and TRBJ1-4; possible D gene TRBD1, 5 bases. CDR1 and CDR2 from the germline V gene are MDHEN and SYDVKM. Trimming shortened V by 2 bases and J by 8 bases, and 12 bases separated the two germline ends. This CDR3 spans 14 amino acids. CDR3 loop: CASSLPGFGEKLFF. The CDR3 nucleotides read TGTGCCAGCAGTTTACCAGGGTTTGGAGAAAAACTGTTTTTT. The full variable domain, in which reference TRBV28 and TRBJ1-4 provide the parts outside the CDR3, is DVKVTQSSRYLVKRTGEKVFLECVQDMDHENMFWYRQDPGLGLRLIYFSYDVKMKEKGDIPEGYSVSREKKERFSLILESASTNQTSMYLCASSLPGFGEKLFFGSGTQLSVL.